This paragraph reports one T cell receptor beta chain. Its target is unknown. The CDR3 totals 17 residues. The germline CDR1 and CDR2 sequences are MDHEN and SYDVKM. Trimming removed 5 bases from V and 4 bases from J; junction bases left unmatched: 7. This sample was taken from a study of shared clonotypes between healthy human individuals. Whole-study findings and limits: A handful of donors had around 5.2% of their naive CD4 clonotypes in common. Generation probabilities were higher for clonotypes shared across all four sorted-subset donors than for unshared ones.

The data were produced by immunoSEQ multiplex PCR, yet TCRdb's version contains in-frame clones alone and is incomplete. Of roughly 2,500,000 clones listed, approximately 94% were seen once; the top ten hold roughly 0.36%. Sequenced: naive CD4+ T cells from PBMCs. Documented subset: CD45RA+ positively selected. This clonotype originated in a young man in good health. Some clones in this sample may be carry-over from other donors' samples. The V gene is TRBV28, the J gene TRBJ2-5, with 16 bases identical to TRBD2. The CDR3 here is CASSIGTSGRAVETQYF. The DNA for the CDR3 is TGTGCCAGCAGTATCGGGACTAGCGGGAGGGCCGTAGAGACCCAGTACTTC. The full variable domain, with the rest looked up from reference TRBV28 and TRBJ2-5, is DVKVTQSSRYLVKRTGEKVFLECVQDMDHENMFWYRQDPGLGLRLIYFSYDVKMKEKGDIPEGYSVSREKKERFSLILESASTNQTSMYLCASSIGTSGRAVETQYFGPGTRLLVL.